This entry concerns a single T cell receptor beta chain. The antigen is undetermined. This sample is part of a study of blood T cells in healthy people across ages. Overall study results and limits: More naive CD4+ cells and higher diversity marked long-lived donors relative to aged donors. Considered underestimates were the diversity estimates obtained from one million T cells.

Germline CDR1 and CDR2: SGHTA and FQGNSA. Germline trimming cut 8 bases from V and 2 bases from J; bases unmatched to any gene: 3. This CDR3 contains 13 residues. Donors each provided ten milliliters of peripheral blood. Total RNA was extracted at no less than 5 micrograms per sample. The second PCR ran roughly 7 to 11 cycles with a sample-barcoded 5' primer and J-beta primers. TCRdb analysed the 5' RACE reads with MiXCR anew, one entry per CDR3 protein. The repertoire includes hundreds of thousands of distinct CDR3 sequences, about 56% of them detected once, and around a quarter sits in the top ten. The TCR comes from a man between 40 and 49 years old in good health. Sequencing was carried out using blood. The chain joins TRBV7-2 to TRBJ1-5; 7 bases align to TRBD1. CDR3 residues: CASDRVGNQPQHF. The CDR3 DNA follows: TGTGCCAGCGACAGGGTAGGCAATCAGCCCCAGCATTTT.